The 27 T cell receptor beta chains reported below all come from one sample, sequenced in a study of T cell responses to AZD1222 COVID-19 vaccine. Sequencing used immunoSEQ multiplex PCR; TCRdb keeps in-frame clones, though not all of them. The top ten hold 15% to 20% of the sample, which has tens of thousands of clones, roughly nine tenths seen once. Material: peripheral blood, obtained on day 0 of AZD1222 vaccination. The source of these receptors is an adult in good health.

The CDR3 DNA reads TGTGCCAGCAGCTCGGGACTAGCACGCACCGGGGAGCTGTTTTTT. It yields the protein CASSSGLARTGELFF. This chain joins TRBV7-8 and TRBJ2-2, with 9 bases that match TRBD2. The trim removed 4 bases at V and 4 bases at J, leaving 4 bases unmatched. This CDR3 contains 15 residues. Germline CDR1 and CDR2: SGHVS and FQNEAQ.

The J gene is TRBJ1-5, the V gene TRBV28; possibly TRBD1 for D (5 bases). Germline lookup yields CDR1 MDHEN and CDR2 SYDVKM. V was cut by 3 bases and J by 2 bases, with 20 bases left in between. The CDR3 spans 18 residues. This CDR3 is CASSFVRREGEGNQPQHF. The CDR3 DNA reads TGTGCCAGCAGTTTCGTAAGGAGGGAAGGGGAAGGCAATCAGCCCCAGCATTTT.

CDR3 sequence (DNA): TGTGCCAGCAGCCGCGCGGGAGATTGGTATAATGAGCAGTTCTTC. Translated: CASSRAGDWYNEQFF. The rearrangement links TRBV3-1 (or the pseudogene TRBV3-2) to TRBJ2-1; 7 bases align to TRBD2. V lost 4 bases to trimming and J lost 7 bases; unmatched junction nucleotides: 10. The CDR3 is 15 amino acids. Germline V lookup: CDR1 LGHDT, CDR2 YNNKEL (reference sequence).

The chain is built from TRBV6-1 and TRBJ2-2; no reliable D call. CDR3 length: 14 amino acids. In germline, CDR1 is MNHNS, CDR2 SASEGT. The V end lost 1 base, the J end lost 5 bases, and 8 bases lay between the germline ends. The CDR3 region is CASSEVAETGELFF. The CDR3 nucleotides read TGTGCCAGCAGTGAAGTCGCGGAAACCGGGGAGCTGTTTTTT.

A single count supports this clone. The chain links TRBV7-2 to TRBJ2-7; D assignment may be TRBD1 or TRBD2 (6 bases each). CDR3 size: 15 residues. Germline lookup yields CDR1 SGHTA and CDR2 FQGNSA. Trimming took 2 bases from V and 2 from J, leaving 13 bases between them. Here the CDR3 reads CASSLSGGLTYEQYF. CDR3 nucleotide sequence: TGTGCCAGCAGCTTATCCGGGGGCCTGACCTACGAGCAGTACTTC.

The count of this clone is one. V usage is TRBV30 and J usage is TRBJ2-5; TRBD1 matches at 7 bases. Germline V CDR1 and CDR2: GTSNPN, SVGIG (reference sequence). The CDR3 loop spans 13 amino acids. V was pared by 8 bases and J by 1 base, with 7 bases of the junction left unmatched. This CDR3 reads CATTGPGQETQYF. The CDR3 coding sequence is TGTGCCACGACAGGGCCGGGCCAAGAGACCCAGTACTTC.

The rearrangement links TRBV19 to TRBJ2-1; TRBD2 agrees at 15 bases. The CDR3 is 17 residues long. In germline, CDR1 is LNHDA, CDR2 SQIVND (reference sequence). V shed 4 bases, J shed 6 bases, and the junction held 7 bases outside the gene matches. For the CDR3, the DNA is TGTGCCAGTAGTAAGATATCGGGACTAGCGGGAGGCAATGAGCAGTTCTTC. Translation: CASSKISGLAGGNEQFF.

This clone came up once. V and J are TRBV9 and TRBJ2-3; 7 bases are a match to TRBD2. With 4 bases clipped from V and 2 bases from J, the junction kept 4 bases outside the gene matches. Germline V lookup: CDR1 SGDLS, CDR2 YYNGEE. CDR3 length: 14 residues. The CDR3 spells CASSRTSITDTQYF. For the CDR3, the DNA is TGTGCCAGCAGCCGGACTAGTATCACAGATACGCAGTATTTT.

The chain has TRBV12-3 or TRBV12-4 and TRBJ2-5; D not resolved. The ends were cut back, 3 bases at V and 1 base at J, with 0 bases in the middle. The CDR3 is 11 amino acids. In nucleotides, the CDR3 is TGTGCCAGCAGTTTCCAAGAGACCCAGTACTTC. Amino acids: CASSFQETQYF.

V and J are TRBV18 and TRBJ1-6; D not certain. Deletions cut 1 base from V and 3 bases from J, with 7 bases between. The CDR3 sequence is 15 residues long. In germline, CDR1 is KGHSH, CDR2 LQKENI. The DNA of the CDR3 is TGTGCCAGCTCACCACTCGGGGTCTATAATTCACCCCTCCACTTT. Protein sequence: CASSPLGVYNSPLHF.

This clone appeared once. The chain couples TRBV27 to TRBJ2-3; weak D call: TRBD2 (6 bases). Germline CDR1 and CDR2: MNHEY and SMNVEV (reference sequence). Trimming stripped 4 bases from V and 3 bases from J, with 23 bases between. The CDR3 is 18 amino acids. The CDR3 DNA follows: TGTGCCAGCAGTTCACAGGAGGGAGCGGCGTGGGGTACAGATACGCAGTATTTT. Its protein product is CASSSQEGAAWGTDTQYF.

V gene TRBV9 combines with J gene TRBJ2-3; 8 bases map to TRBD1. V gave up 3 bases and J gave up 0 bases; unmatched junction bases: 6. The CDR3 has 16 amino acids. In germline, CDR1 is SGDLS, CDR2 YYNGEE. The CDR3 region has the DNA TGTGCCAGCAGCGGCGGCGGACAGGGCAGCACAGATACGCAGTATTTT. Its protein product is CASSGGGQGSTDTQYF.

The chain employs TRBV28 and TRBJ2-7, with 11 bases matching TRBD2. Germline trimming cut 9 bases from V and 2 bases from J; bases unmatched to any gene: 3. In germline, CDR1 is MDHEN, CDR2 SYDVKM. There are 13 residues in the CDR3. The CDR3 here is CASRTSGPYEQYF. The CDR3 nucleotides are TGTGCCAGTCGGACTAGCGGGCCCTACGAGCAGTACTTC.

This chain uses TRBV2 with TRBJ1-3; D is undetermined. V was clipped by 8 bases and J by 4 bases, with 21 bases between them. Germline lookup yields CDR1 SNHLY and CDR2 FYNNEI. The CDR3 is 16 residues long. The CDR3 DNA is TGTGCCAGCGGCAATTGGGAGAAGGGTACGGGAAACACCATATATTTT. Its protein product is CASGNWEKGTGNTIYF. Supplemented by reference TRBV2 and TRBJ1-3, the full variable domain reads EPEVTQTPSHQVTQMGQEVILRCVPISNHLYFYWYRQILGQKVEFLVSFYNNEISEKSEIFDDQFSVERPDGSNFTLKIRSTKLEDSAMYFCASGNWEKGTGNTIYFGEGSWLTVV.

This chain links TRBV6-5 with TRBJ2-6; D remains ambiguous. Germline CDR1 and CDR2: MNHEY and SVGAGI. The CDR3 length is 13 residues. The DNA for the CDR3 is TGTGGACGGGTCCTCTGGGGGGCCAACGTCCTGACTTTC. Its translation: CGRVLWGANVLTF.

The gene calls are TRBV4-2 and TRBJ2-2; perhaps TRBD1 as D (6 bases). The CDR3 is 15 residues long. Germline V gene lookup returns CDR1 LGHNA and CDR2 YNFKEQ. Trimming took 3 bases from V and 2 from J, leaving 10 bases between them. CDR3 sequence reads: CASSQAGANTGELFF. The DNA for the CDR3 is TGTGCCAGCAGCCAGGCAGGGGCTAACACCGGGGAGCTGTTTTTT.

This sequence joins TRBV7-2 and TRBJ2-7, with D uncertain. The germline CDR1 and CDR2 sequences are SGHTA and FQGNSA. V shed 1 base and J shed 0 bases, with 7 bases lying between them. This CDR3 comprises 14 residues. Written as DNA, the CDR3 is TGTGCCAGCAGCTTAGTGGTCAGCTCCTACGAGCAGTACTTC. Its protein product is CASSLVVSSYEQYF.

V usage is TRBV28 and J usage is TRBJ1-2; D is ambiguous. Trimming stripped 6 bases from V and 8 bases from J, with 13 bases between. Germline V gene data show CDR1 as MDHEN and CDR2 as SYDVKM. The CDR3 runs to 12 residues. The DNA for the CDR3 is TGTGCCAGCAGAATGGGAAGTGGAGGCTACACCTTC. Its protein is CASRMGSGGYTF.

DNA of the CDR3: TGCAGCGTTAGCCCAGGGGACGGCGTTATTCAGTACTTC. Protein: CSVSPGDGVIQYF. The chain links TRBV29-1 to TRBJ2-7; perhaps TRBD1 as D (6 bases). The CDR3 has 13 residues. CDR1 SQVTM and CDR2 ANQGSEA come from the germline V gene. V lost 5 bases, J lost 10 bases, and 21 bases lay in between.

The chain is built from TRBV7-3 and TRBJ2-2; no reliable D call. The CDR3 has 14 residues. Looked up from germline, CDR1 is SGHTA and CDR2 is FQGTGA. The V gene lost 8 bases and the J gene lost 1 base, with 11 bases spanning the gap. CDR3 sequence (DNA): TGTGCCAGCCGAGACCTCGGGAACACCGGGGAGCTGTTTTTT. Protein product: CASRDLGNTGELFF.

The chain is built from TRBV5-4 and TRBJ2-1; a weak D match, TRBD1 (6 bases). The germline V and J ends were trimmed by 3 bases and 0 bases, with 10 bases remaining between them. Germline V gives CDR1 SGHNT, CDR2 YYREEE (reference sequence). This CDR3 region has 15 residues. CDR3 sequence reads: CASSSDSSSYNEQFF. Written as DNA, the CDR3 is TGTGCCAGCAGCTCGGACAGCAGCTCCTACAATGAGCAGTTCTTC.

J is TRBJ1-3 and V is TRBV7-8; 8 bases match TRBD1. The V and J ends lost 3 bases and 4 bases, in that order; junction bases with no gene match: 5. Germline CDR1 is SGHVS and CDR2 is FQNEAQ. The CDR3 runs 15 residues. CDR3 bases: TGTGCCAGCAGCTTGAGACAGGGGAGCGGAAACACCATATATTTT. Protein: CASSLRQGSGNTIYF.

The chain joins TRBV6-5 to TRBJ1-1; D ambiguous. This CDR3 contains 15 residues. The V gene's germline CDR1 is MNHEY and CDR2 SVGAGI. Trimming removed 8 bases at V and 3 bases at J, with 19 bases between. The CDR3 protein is CASGWARGRDTEAFF. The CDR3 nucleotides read TGTGCCAGCGGTTGGGCGCGAGGTAGGGACACTGAAGCTTTCTTT.

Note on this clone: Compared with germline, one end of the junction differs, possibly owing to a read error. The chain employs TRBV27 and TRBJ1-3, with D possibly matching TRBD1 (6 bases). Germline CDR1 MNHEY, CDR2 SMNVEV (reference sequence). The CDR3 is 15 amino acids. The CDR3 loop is CASSLSRRGGYTIYF. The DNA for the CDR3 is TGTGCCAGCAGTTTATCGCGCAGGGGTGGATACACCATATATTTT.

The DNA of the CDR3 is TGTGCCATCAGTCCGGGCCAAGGGGATTCACCCCTCCACTTT. Its translation is CAISPGQGDSPLHF. V gene TRBV10-3 combines with J gene TRBJ1-6; maybe TRBD1 (5 bases). Deletions cut 5 bases from V and 8 bases from J, with 13 bases between. Germline values: CDR1 ENHRY, CDR2 SYGVKD. There are 14 residues in the CDR3.

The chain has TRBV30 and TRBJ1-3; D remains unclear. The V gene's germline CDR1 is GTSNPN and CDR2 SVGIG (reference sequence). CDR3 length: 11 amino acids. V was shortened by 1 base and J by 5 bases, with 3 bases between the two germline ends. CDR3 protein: CAWSGRNTIYF. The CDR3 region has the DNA TGTGCCTGGAGTGGACGAAACACCATATATTTT.

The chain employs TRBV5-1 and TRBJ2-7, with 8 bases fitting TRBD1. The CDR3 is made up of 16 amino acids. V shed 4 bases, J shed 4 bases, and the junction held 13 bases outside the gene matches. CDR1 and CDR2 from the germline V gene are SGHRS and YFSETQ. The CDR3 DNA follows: TGCGCCAGCAGCCCCGTGGACAGGGAGCTTTTGTACGAGCAGTACTTC. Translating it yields CASSPVDRELLYEQYF.